Listed below are T cell receptor beta chains from one sample, sequenced in a study of neurological immune-mediated disorders. One entry per CDR3 protein results from TCRdb running MiXCR on the 5' RACE reads. The data show 84,000 or so distinct CDR3 sequences, around 4.5% seen once. The sample was PBMCs. All receptors come from a woman in her sixties or seventies with multiple sclerosis. Both conserved end residues are part of each CDR3.

V: TRBV20-1
J: TRBJ2-2
CDR3: CSARGAGRNTGELFF

V: TRBV4-2
J: TRBJ2-3
CDR3: CASSQAPTDTQYF

V: TRBV27
J: TRBJ1-2
CDR3: CASSFQDNYGYTF

V: TRBV5-1
J: TRBJ1-2
CDR3: CASSPGHFGGNYGYTF

V: TRBV29-1
J: TRBJ2-5
CDR3: CSVEVLVGETQYF

V: TRBV7-6
J: TRBJ1-6
CDR3: CASSLVGSPLHF

V: TRBV7-8
J: TRBJ2-5
CDR3: CASSLDGTPGQETQYF

V: TRBV7-9
J: TRBJ2-1
CDR3: CASSLDRGYNEQFF

V: TRBV12-3/TRBV12-4
J: TRBJ1-3
CDR3: CASRPSGSGNTIYF

V: TRBV6-5
J: TRBJ2-4
CDR3: CASSYSGGRAKNIQYF

V: TRBV6-6
J: TRBJ2-1
CDR3: CASRSLDRTAGEQFF

V: TRBV6-2/TRBV6-3
J: TRBJ1-1
CDR3: CASINDNAGGTEAFF

V: TRBV28
J: TRBJ1-5
CDR3: CASSTSRGNQPQHF

V: TRBV6-5
J: TRBJ1-2
CDR3: CASSQGRTAYGYTF

V: TRBV5-1
J: TRBJ2-7
CDR3: CASSPHPGTNLYEQYF

V: TRBV10-3
J: TRBJ1-6
CDR3: CAIRGRDNSPLHF

V: TRBV6-5
J: TRBJ1-5
CDR3: CASSLAVTSDQPQHF

V: TRBV28
J: TRBJ2-1
CDR3: CASSDRVVEQFF

V: TRBV7-8
J: TRBJ2-5
CDR3: CASTKETQYF

V: TRBV11-2
J: TRBJ2-7
CDR3: CASSFGLMIPGEQYF

V: TRBV7-2
J: TRBJ2-3
CDR3: CASSPIDSSTDTQYF

V: TRBV5-6
J: TRBJ2-5
CDR3: CASSGTRETQYF

V: TRBV12-3/TRBV12-4
J: TRBJ2-1
CDR3: CASRPGQLFSREYEQFF

V: TRBV19
J: TRBJ2-1
CDR3: CASSGQGVSGEQFF

V: TRBV20-1
J: TRBJ2-4
CDR3: CSAGTSGEGYF

V: TRBV27
J: TRBJ1-2
CDR3: CASSPPRGGEFYGYTF

V: TRBV6-5
J: TRBJ2-7
CDR3: CASRYVAGGLYEQYF

V: TRBV12-3/TRBV12-4
J: TRBJ2-7
CDR3: CASSFTGTNYEQYF

V: TRBV18
J: TRBJ1-1
CDR3: CASSPPTAMNTEAFF

V: TRBV12-3/TRBV12-4
J: TRBJ1-1
CDR3: CASSSRRQGRGTEAFF

V: TRBV20-1
J: TRBJ2-5
CDR3: CSARDLGTSGRETQYF

V: TRBV6-6
J: TRBJ2-2
CDR3: CASSSNPGAGVLTGELFF

V: TRBV5-1
J: TRBJ2-7
CDR3: CASSSGLASNEQYF

V: TRBV20-1
J: TRBJ2-1
CDR3: CSASRGGTYNEQFF

V: TRBV4-1
J: TRBJ1-4
CDR3: CASQETSTNEKLFF

V: TRBV18
J: TRBJ1-5
CDR3: CASSPDRGTDQPQHF

V: TRBV12-3/TRBV12-4
J: TRBJ1-1
CDR3: CADRWNTEAFF

V: TRBV21-1
J: TRBJ2-7
CDR3: CASSKGGGLSSYEQYF

V: TRBV6-4
J: TRBJ2-3
CDR3: CASGTSETDTQYF

V: TRBV7-2
J: TRBJ1-6
CDR3: CASSLDSVSGSPLHF

V: TRBV5-1
J: TRBJ1-3
CDR3: CASSWTGEGNTIYF

V: TRBV12-3/TRBV12-4
J: TRBJ1-3
CDR3: CASSETGGSGNTIYF

V: TRBV7-2
J: TRBJ2-3
CDR3: CASSSGLAGTSTDTQYF

V: TRBV20-1
J: TRBJ2-5
CDR3: CSARWAGRQETQYF

V: TRBV12-3/TRBV12-4
J: TRBJ1-1
CDR3: CASSFGSEPTLNTEAFF

V: TRBV12-3/TRBV12-4
J: TRBJ1-2
CDR3: CVGSSQGAANYGYTF

V: TRBV2
J: TRBJ1-1
CDR3: CASRTGNTEAFF

V: TRBV14
J: TRBJ2-1
CDR3: CASSQGQNRHNEQFF

V: TRBV7-6
J: TRBJ1-3
CDR3: CASSLEGTANSGNTIYF

V: TRBV6-5
J: TRBJ2-6
CDR3: CASTPGGGSGANVLTF

V: TRBV18
J: TRBJ2-1
CDR3: CASSPTRGASSYNEQFF

V: TRBV28
J: TRBJ2-5
CDR3: CASLASGHRKETQYF

V: TRBV7-6
J: TRBJ2-7
CDR3: CASSPSLGQQYF

V: TRBV2
J: TRBJ2-2
CDR3: CASSEQGGGELFF

V: TRBV5-1
J: TRBJ2-3
CDR3: CASSLFVAGGTDTQYF